The 10 T cell receptor beta chains given below trace back to one sample, sequenced in a study of patients and donors after allogeneic stem cell transplantation. TCRdb independently ran MiXCR on the RT-PCR reads; one entry per CDR3 protein. The table shows about 960,000 distinct CDR3 sequences, with roughly 18% occurring only once. The sample taken for sequencing was blood, either unsorted or a sorted T cell fraction (not recorded which). The receptor source for this set is a human donor who was either an allogeneic HSCT recipient or a stem cell or donor lymphocyte infusion donor (not recorded which). It is not recorded whose cells these are; they may come from a transplant donor.

This clonotype was detected only a few times. This sequence joins TRBV12-3 or TRBV12-4 and TRBJ1-4, with 7 nucleotides matching TRBD1. The CDR3 contains 20 residues. Trimming removed 3 bases from V and 0 bases from J; junction bases left unmatched: 16. The CDR3 nucleotides read TGTGCCAGCAGTTTTGCAGGGGGACCCGTTATACTGGCAACTAATGAAAAACTGTTTTTT. This codes for CASSFAGGPVILATNEKLFF.

This clonotype was picked up a small number of times. This chain connects TRBV6-5 to TRBJ2-7; D is unresolved. CDR1 and CDR2 from the germline V gene are MNHEY and SVGAGI. This CDR3 comprises 15 residues. V lost 0 bases and J 0 bases, leaving 9 bases between the germline ends. The CDR3 sequence: CASSYSGGPSYEQYF. CDR3 nucleotides: TGTGCCAGCAGTTACTCGGGCGGCCCCTCCTACGAGCAGTACTTC.

This clonotype was observed a handful of times. The chain carries TRBV9 and TRBJ1-3; 7 positions match TRBD1. After removal of 4 bases from V and 4 bases from J, the junction contained 11 bases not matched to a gene. This CDR3 is 16 amino acids long. Germline V gene lookup returns CDR1 SGDLS and CDR2 YYNGEE. The CDR3 DNA is TGTGCCAGCAGCCTCAGGGGGGACAGCGTAGGAAACACCATATATTTT. Translation: CASSLRGDSVGNTIYF.

The chain recombines TRBV12-3 or TRBV12-4 with TRBJ2-5, with TRBD2 matching over 15 bases. The CDR3 covers 18 residues. J lost 0 bases, V lost 3 bases, and 5 bases had no gene match. This chain's CDR3 is CASSFYGTSGRNQETQYF. The CDR3 nucleotides are TGTGCCAGCAGTTTTTATGGGACTAGCGGGAGGAACCAAGAGACCCAGTACTTC.

Only a few counts were recorded for this clonotype. The V gene is TRBV11-1, the J gene TRBJ2-1; the match to TRBD2 covers 8 bases. This CDR3 spans 19 amino acids. V dropped 1 base and J dropped 0; count of bases not matched to a gene: 11. CDR1 and CDR2 (germline): SGHAT, FQDESV (reference sequence). CDR3: CASSLGASGFDSSYNEQFF. CDR3 sequence (DNA): TGTGCCAGCAGCTTAGGCGCTAGCGGGTTCGACAGCTCCTACAATGAGCAGTTCTTC.

This clonotype was recorded at least ten times. This rearrangement joins TRBV7-3 to TRBJ2-3; the D is unclear. This CDR3 has 16 amino acids. The germline V and J ends were trimmed by 3 bases and 2 bases, with 15 bases remaining between them. CDR1 and CDR2 (germline): SGHTA, FQGTGA. CDR3 protein: CASSFFGVGDTDTQYF. The DNA for the CDR3 is TGTGCCAGCAGCTTTTTCGGAGTCGGAGACACAGATACGCAGTATTTT.

This clonotype has a handful of counts. The gene calls are TRBV19 and TRBJ2-1; possible D gene TRBD2, 5 bases. The CDR3 consists of 12 residues. Germline loops: CDR1 LNHDA, CDR2 SQIVND (reference sequence). The V end was cut by 3 bases, the J end by 7 bases, with 7 bases between. This chain's CDR3 is CASSIGLNEQFF. The CDR3 nucleotides are TGTGCCAGTAGTATCGGACTTAATGAGCAGTTCTTC.

For the CDR3, the DNA is TGTGCCACCAGCAGAGATCTAAAGTTGGGACAGTACGCGAATTACTCTGGAAACACCATATATTTT. This gives the protein CATSRDLKLGQYANYSGNTIYF. This rearrangement joins TRBV15 to TRBJ1-3, with 7 nucleotides matching TRBD1. V lost 0 bases and J lost 0; bases outside the gene matches: 20. Germline V CDR1 and CDR2: LNHNV, YYDKDF (reference sequence). This CDR3 is 22 amino acids long.

The chain is built from TRBV20-1 and TRBJ2-7; TRBD1 agrees at 7 bases. Germline V CDR1 and CDR2: DFQATT, SNEGSKA (reference sequence). This CDR3 contains 14 residues. The J segment lost 2 bases and the V segment lost 2 bases, leaving 6 bases of the junction unmatched. CDR3 amino acids: CSARKTGSTYEQYF. Written as DNA, the CDR3 is TGCAGTGCTAGAAAGACAGGGTCTACCTACGAGCAGTACTTC.

The chain employs TRBV12-3 or TRBV12-4 and TRBJ1-3; no reliable D call. The CDR3 length is 11 residues. The ends were cut back, 7 bases at V and 4 bases at J, with 5 bases in the middle. The CDR3 loop reads CASTQGNTIYF. In nucleotides, the CDR3 is TGTGCCAGCACCCAGGGAAACACCATATATTTT.